This record concerns one T cell receptor (beta chain) sequence. Its matching antigen is unknown. The sample is drawn from a study of human T cells and chemical hapten exposure. Study at large: The study enrolled mostly female patients with alopecia areata, totalis or universalis.

MiXCR was run by TCRdb on the RACE reads, yielding one entry per CDR3 protein. The sample consists of more than 80,000 distinct CDR3 sequences, more than 9% of them appearing once. Study outcomes and limitations: Alopecia in all donors means immunity may differ from healthy individuals.

Stated time point: patch test 2, 6 weeks after DPC sensitization. The treatment denotes: therapeutic diphenylcyclopropenone sensitization with weekly scalp DPC. This CDR3 region has 16 residues. The germline CDR1 and CDR2 sequences are LGHNA and YSLEER. The V gene end was trimmed by 2 bases and the J gene end by 8 bases; junction bases not matched to a gene: 12. This sequence originates from a woman in her forties or fifties with alopecia areata. Some clones in this sample may be carry-over from other donors' samples. The sequences come from whole blood, collected in connection with sensitization to the hapten diphenylcyclopropenone (DPC). This chain connects TRBV4-3 to TRBJ2-1, with TRBD2 matching over 7 bases. The CDR3 protein is CASSQYFLAASYEQFF. The CDR3 nucleotides are TGCGCCAGCAGCCAATATTTCCTAGCGGCTAGTTATGAGCAGTTCTTC.